This record looks at one TCR beta chain sequence and its context. There are a few counts of this clonotype. The antigen it recognizes is unknown. Base quality data are lacking; no much larger clone is found one base away. Library preparation was by 5' RACE. TCRdb records Illumina HiSeq 2500 as the sequencer. A second PCR of about 7 to 12 cycles was run with a J-beta primer mix and a sample-barcoded 5' primer. Each TCR beta cDNA molecule received a unique molecular identifier from a template-switch 5' adaptor carrying 12 random nucleotides. Each sample yielded at least 2.5 million CDR3-containing paired-end reads. The Mint cDNA synthesis kit, primed by a TRBC-specific oligonucleotide, was used to synthesize first-strand cDNA from all RNA. After uracil-DNA glycosylase treatment, a first 18-cycle PCR used universal primers M1SS and BC2_uni_R on all cDNA. Per the original workflow: Normalization of each sample was performed by random selection of 1 million high-quality reads, each carrying a distinct molecular identifier. Reads with shared molecular identifiers were discarded instead of being binned into consensus sequences. MiTCR, with a Q25 quality threshold and the strictest error-elimination algorithm, was used for CDR3 identification, clonotype clustering and error correction. Lower-bound total TCR beta diversity was estimated with a nonparametric unseen species model using Euler transformation. TCRdb redid the processing of the public reads, applying fastp at Q25 and MiXCR, and retained in-frame beta chains. Each CDR3 protein gets just one entry, which takes the most common genes and DNA from the rows behind it. TCRdb's processing, not the authors' own work, is the source of the V and J calls. For this sample there are 650,000 to 800,000 distinct CDR3 sequences; under 45% appear just once. The ten biggest clones cover about a fifth of the sample.

V is shortened by 0 bases, J by 1 base, and the region joining them spans 9 bases. From the cysteine through the phenylalanine, the CDR3 covers 15 amino acids. Kept here is only the CDR3 DNA, which spans 45 bases and is read in frame from base 1. CDR1 and CDR2 (SGDLS, YYNGEE) derive from the germline V gene. The donors were 40 or so Caucasian individuals from Russia, aged roughly 6 to 100 years, who were systemically healthy. Each donor gave approximately 9.3 milliliters of peripheral blood, collected into EDTA-treated Vacutainer tubes. Ficoll-Paque density-gradient centrifugation was used to isolate PBMCs, with at least 6 million obtained per sample. Total RNA was extracted from PBMCs with Trizol reagent, with at least 5 micrograms obtained per sample. Naive CD45RAhigh/CD27high T cell percentages were measured by flow cytometry on a PBMC aliquot from every donor. The entry originates in a study of blood T cells in healthy people across ages (dated by TCRdb to between 2014 and 2016). Regarding the complete study: In model experiments, template switching captured roughly one uniquely barcoded TCR beta cDNA molecule for every two T cells. The study measured age-related changes in TCR beta repertoire diversity using deep sequencing normalized with unique cDNA molecular identifiers. The donors were divided into four age groups: young (average about 16 years), middle-aged (around 41), aged (approximately 59) and long-lived (about 79). To avoid experimental bias, donors of different ages were distributed randomly across sequencing lanes. Using the same blood draw, the study looked at two additional independent replicas of 1 million unique cDNA reads for two donors, one aged 18 to 30 and the other aged 80 or older. Broader findings and caveats from the paper: Compared with the aged group, the long-lived group had more naive CD4+ T cells, fewer expanded clones and increased TCR diversity, a pattern suggesting age selection. A strong correlation was found between observed TCR beta diversity and the percentage of naive T cells measured by flow cytometry. Because the CMV infection status of the donors was unknown, age-related changes in expanded clonotypes may potentially have been confounded. Because profiling used bulk unsorted PBMCs, naive and antigen-experienced compartments could not be compared conclusively. Observed TCR beta diversity per million T cells fell roughly linearly with age, and a significant reduction was already apparent by age roughly 40. Total diversity estimates from one million sequenced T cells were considered lower bounds and underestimates.

The chain couples TRBV9 to TRBJ2-3, with the D call tentatively TRBD1 or TRBD2, each fitting 5 bases. This TCR derives from a man aged 55 to 69 in good health. The sample was blood. The sequenced DNA is TGTGCCAGCAGCGTAGTCGGGACGGGCACAGATACGCAGTATTTT. Translated, it gives CASSVVGTGTDTQYF.